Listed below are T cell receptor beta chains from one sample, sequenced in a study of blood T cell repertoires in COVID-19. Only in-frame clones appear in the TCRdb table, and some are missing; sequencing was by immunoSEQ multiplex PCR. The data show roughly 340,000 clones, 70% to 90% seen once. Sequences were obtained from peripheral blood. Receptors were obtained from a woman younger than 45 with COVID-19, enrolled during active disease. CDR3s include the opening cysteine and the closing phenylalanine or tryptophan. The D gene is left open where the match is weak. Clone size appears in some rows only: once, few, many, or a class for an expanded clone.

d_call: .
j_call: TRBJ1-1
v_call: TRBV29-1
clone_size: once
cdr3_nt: TGCAGCGTTGACCGGACAGCTAACACTGAAGCTTTCTTT
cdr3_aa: CSVDRTANTEAFF

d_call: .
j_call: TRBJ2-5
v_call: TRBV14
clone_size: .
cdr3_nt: TGTGCCAGCAGGACCCGGGAACAAGAGACCCAGTACTTC
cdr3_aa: CASRTREQETQYF

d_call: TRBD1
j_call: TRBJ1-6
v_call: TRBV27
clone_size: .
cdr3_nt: TGTGCCAGCAGCCAAGGGACAGGGGGTATCGGTTCACCCCTCCACTTT
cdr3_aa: CASSQGTGGIGSPLHF

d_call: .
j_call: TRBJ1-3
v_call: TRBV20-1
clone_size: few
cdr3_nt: TGCAGTGCTAGTAGGCTCCAGGGAATCTCTGGAAACACCATATATTTT
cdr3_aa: CSASRLQGISGNTIYF

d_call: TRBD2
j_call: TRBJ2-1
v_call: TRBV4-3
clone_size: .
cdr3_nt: TGCGCCAGCAGCCAAGGCCCTAGCGGGAGTTTGGATGAGCAGTTCTTC
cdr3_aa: CASSQGPSGSLDEQFF

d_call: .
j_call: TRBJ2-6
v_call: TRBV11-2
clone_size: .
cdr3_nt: TGTGCCAGCAGCTATATCGGAGGTCGCGGTGGGGCCAACGTCCTGACTTTC
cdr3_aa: CASSYIGGRGGANVLTF

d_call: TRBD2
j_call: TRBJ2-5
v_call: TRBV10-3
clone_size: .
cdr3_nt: TGTGCCATCAGTGATGTAGCGGGGGCTGAGGAGACCCAGTACTTC
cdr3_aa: CAISDVAGAEETQYF

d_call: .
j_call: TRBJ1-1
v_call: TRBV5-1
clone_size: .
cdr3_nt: TGCGCCAGCAGCTTGGGACAGTTCACTGAAGCTTTCTTT
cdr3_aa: CASSLGQFTEAFF

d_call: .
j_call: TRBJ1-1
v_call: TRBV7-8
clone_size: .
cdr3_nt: TGTGCCAGCAGCTTATCTCACCCAGGGACTGAAGCTTTCTTT
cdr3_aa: CASSLSHPGTEAFF

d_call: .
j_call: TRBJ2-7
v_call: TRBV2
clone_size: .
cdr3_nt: TGTGCCACCGCGTCGAGGGTCCACGAGCAGTACTTC
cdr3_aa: CATASRVHEQYF

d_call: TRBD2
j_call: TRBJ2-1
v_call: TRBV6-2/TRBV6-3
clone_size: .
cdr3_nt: TGTGCCAGCAGTTACGGGACTAGCGGGGGCAATGAGCAGTTCTTC
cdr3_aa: CASSYGTSGGNEQFF

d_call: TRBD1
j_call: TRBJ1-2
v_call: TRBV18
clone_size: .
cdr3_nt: TGTGCCAGCTCACTCGAACAACCGGGACAGTCCTCTCGGGGCTACACCTTC
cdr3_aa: CASSLEQPGQSSRGYTF

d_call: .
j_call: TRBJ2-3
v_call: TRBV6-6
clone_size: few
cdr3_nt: TGTGCCAGCAGTAGGACTATGTCAGATACGCAGTATTTT
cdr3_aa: CASSRTMSDTQYF

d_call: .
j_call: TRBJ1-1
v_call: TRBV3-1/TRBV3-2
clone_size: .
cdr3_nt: TGTGCCAGCAGCCAAGATTCGGAGGCTTTCTTT
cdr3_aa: CASSQDSEAFF

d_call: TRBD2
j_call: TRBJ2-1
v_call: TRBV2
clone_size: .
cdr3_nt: TGTGCCAGCAGTGTACAGCGGGGGGTTAATGAGCAGTTCTTC
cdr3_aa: CASSVQRGVNEQFF

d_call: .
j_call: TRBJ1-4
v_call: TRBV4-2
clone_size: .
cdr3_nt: TGTGCCAGCAGCCGCACTCTCAACTTCCTTAATGAAAAACTGTTTTTT
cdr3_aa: CASSRTLNFLNEKLFF

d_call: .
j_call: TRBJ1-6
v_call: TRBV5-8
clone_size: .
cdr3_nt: TGTGCCAGCAGCCTAGGGGGTATCAGTTCACCCCTCCACTTT
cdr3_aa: CASSLGGISSPLHF

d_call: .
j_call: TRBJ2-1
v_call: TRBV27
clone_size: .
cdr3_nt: TGTGCCAGCAGTTTATTATTGGGCCCTGTAGGAAATGAGCAGTTCTTC
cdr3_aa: CASSLLLGPVGNEQFF

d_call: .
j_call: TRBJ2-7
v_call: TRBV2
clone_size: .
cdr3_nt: TGTGCCAGCCGGAGGGACAGCGGTACCTACGAGCAGTACTTC
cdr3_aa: CASRRDSGTYEQYF

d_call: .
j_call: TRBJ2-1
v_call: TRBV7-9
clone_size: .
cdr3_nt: TGTGCCAGCAGCTTTGGTCGATCTCCGGATGAGCAGTTCTTC
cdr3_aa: CASSFGRSPDEQFF

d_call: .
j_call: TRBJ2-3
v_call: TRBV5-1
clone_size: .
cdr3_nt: TGCGCCAGCAGCTTGCCGGTGGTGCAGGGCCCAGATACGCAGTATTTT
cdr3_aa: CASSLPVVQGPDTQYF

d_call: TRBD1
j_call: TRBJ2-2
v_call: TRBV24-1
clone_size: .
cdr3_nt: TGTGCCACCAGTGATTTCCGACAGGGAGAAACCGGGGAGCTGTTTTTT
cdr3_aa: CATSDFRQGETGELFF

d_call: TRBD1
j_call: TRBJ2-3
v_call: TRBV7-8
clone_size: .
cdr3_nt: TGTGCCAGCAGCTTAGCGAGGACAGGGGCAGATACGCAGTATTTT
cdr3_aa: CASSLARTGADTQYF

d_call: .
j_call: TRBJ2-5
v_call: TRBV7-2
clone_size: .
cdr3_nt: TGTGCCAGCAGCTTAGTTTCAGGGTCCGAGACCCAGTACTTC
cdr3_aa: CASSLVSGSETQYF

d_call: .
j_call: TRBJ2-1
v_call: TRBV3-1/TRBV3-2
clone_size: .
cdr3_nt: TGTGCCAGCAGCCAAGAGAGGGCAAGCTCCTACAATGAGCAGTTCTTC
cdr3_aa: CASSQERASSYNEQFF

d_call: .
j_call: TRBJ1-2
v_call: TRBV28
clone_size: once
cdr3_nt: TGTGCCAGCAGACTCGACAGGTTGTATAATGGCTACACCTTC
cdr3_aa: CASRLDRLYNGYTF

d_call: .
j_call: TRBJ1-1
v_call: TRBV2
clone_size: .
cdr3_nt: TGTGCCAGCCCGGGGGGCCGGGGGACTGAAGCTTTCTTT
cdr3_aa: CASPGGRGTEAFF

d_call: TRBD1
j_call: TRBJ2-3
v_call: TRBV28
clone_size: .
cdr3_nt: TGTGCCAGCGTCGATGGACAGGGCACAGATACGCAGTATTTT
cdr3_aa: CASVDGQGTDTQYF

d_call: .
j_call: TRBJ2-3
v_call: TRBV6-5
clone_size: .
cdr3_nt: TGTGCTAGCAGGAGACAGGCCTACACAGATACGCAGTATTTT
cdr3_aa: CASRRQAYTDTQYF

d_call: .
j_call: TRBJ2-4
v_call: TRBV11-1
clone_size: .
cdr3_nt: TGTGCCAGCAGCTTAGATGTTGGGGGCAACATTCAGTACTTC
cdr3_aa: CASSLDVGGNIQYF

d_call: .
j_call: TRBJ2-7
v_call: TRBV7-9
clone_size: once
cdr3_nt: TGTGCCAGCAGCCCAGTGGACGAGCAGTACTTC
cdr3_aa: CASSPVDEQYF

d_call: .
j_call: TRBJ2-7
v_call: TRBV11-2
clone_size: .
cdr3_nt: TGTGCCAGCAGCTTAAACCCCTCGACAGCCAACTTAGGGGGGCAGTACTTC
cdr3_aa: CASSLNPSTANLGGQYF

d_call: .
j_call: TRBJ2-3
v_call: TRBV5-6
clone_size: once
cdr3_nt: TGTGCCAGCAGCTCGGAGAATGGGGCCCAAAATACGCAGTATTTT
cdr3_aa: CASSSENGAQNTQYF

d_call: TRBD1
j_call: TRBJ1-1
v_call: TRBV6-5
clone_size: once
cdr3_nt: TGTGCCAGCAGTTCCACAGGGGGGCGGAACACTGAAGCTTTCTTT
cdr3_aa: CASSSTGGRNTEAFF

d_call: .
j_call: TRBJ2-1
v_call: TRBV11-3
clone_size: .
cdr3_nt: TGTGCCAGCAGCTCCATAGCGCGAAACCAGTTCTTC
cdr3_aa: CASSSIARNQFF

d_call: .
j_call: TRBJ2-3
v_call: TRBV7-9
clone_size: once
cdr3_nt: TGTGCCAGCAGCTTAGGCGACACAGATACGCAGTATTTT
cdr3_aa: CASSLGDTDTQYF

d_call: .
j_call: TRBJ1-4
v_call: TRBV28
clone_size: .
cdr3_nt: TGTGCCAGCAGTTTTTCCACCTTCAGGGGTAATGAAAAACTGTTTTTT
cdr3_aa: CASSFSTFRGNEKLFF

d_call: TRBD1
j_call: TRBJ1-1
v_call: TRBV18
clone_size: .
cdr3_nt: TGTGCCAGCTCACCACCGGGTGGGGACAGGACTGAAGCTTTCTTT
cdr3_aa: CASSPPGGDRTEAFF

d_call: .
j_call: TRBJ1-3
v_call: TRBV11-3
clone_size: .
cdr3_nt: TGTGCCAGCAGCCAAGGGACACAGACTGGAAACACCATATATTTT
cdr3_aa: CASSQGTQTGNTIYF

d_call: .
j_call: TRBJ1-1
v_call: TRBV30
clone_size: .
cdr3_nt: TGTGCCTGGAGTGTAATGGGAGGCACTGAAGCTTTCTTT
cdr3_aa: CAWSVMGGTEAFF